Below, 18 T cell receptor beta chains from the same sample are listed, as sequenced in a study of beta chain features in type 1 diabetes. TCRB transcripts that were expressed got sequenced, as all of the isolated RNA had been reverse transcribed. Libraries were prepared by immunoSEQ multiplex PCR; TCRdb keeps only in-frame clonotypes and omits some of them. The table includes about 350,000 clones, about 20% detected once. The sample consisted of naive CD4+ T cells from blood. All receptors derive from a woman younger than 30 in good health.

The sample holds a few counts of this clone. The chain employs TRBV23-1 and TRBJ2-4; 9 nucleotides line up with TRBD1. TRBV23-1 is annotated as an ORF whose role is uncertain. V shed 6 bases, J shed 5 bases, and the junction held 8 bases outside the gene matches. This CDR3 region has 15 residues. The CDR3, as DNA: TGCGCCAGCAGAAGTAGGGACAGGGACGAAAACATTCAGTACTTC. Translation gives CASRSRDRDENIQYF.

This rearrangement joins TRBV30 to TRBJ1-2, with 8 nucleotides matching TRBD1. V lost 1 base, J lost 13 bases, and 8 bases stayed unmatched. There are 12 residues in the CDR3. CDR1 and CDR2 (germline): GTSNPN, SVGIG (reference sequence). The CDR3 protein is CAWSAGQAKCTF. CDR3 nucleotide sequence: TGTGCCTGGAGTGCGGGACAGGCGAAATGCACCTTC.

There are a few counts of this clone. This rearrangement joins TRBV4-1 to TRBJ1-1; tentatively, D is TRBD1 (5 bases). Deletions cut 1 base from V and 0 bases from J, with 18 bases between. Per the germline V gene, CDR1 is MGHRA and CDR2 is YSYEKL. This CDR3 contains 18 residues. The CDR3 bases are TGCGCCAGCAGCCAAGGTCAGGGCAGGACACTGATGAACACTGAAGCTTTCTTT. Protein sequence: CASSQGQGRTLMNTEAFF.

The chain carries TRBV6-5 and TRBJ2-7; 12 bases map to TRBD2. The CDR3 length is 16 residues. V trimming: 2 bases; J trimming: 3 bases; junction bases outside the gene matches: 5. CDR1 and CDR2 (germline): MNHEY, SVGAGI. CDR3 sequence (DNA): TGTGCCAGCAGTTACCGACTAGCGGGAGTTCTCTACGAGCAGTACTTC. Its protein product is CASSYRLAGVLYEQYF.

The chain recombines TRBV10-3 with TRBJ2-1; 8 bases align to TRBD2. The ends lost 10 bases at V and 7 bases at J; junction bases unmatched: 18. This CDR3 region has 16 residues. From germline, CDR1 is ENHRY and CDR2 SYGVKD. The CDR3 DNA reads TGTGCCACGTGGGTGGGGCCCGCGGGAGGTGAGAATGAGCAGTTCTTC. Protein: CATWVGPAGGENEQFF.

V gene TRBV4-3 combines with J gene TRBJ1-4; no firm D call. This CDR3 is built from 16 residues. The V gene lost 1 base and the J gene lost 0 bases, with 9 bases spanning the gap. Looked up from germline, CDR1 is LGHNA and CDR2 is YSLEER. The DNA of the CDR3 is TGCGCCAGCAGCCAAGTGGGAGGAACAACTAATGAAAAACTGTTTTTT. Protein product: CASSQVGGTTNEKLFF.

The J gene is TRBJ1-1, the V gene TRBV2; TRBD1 agrees at 7 bases. The V segment lost 6 bases and the J segment 4 bases; nucleotides outside the gene matches: 5. The CDR3 runs to 13 residues. Germline CDR1 reads SNHLY; CDR2 reads FYNNEI. Written as DNA, the CDR3 is TGTGCCAGCAGCACAGGGGAGGTCACTGAAGCTTTCTTT. This encodes CASSTGEVTEAFF.

Only a few counts were recorded for this clone. This sequence joins TRBV29-1 and TRBJ1-1; D gene unclear. The germline gives CDR1 SQVTM, CDR2 ANQGSEA. CDR3 length equals 12 residues. V gave up 7 bases and J gave up 2 bases, with 11 bases separating them. DNA of the CDR3: TGCAGCGCCCCCGGGAAAAACACTGAAGCTTTCTTT. As protein: CSAPGKNTEAFF.

The chain recombines TRBV2 with TRBJ2-1; 13 bases align to TRBD2. Germline assignment: CDR1 SNHLY and CDR2 FYNNEI. This CDR3 contains 14 residues. J gave up 5 bases and V 10 bases, and 5 bases lay outside the gene matches. As DNA, the CDR3 is TGTGCCAAACTAGCGGGAGGGCCGCACAATGAGCAGTTCTTC. This codes for CAKLAGGPHNEQFF.

This clone was recorded a few times. The CDR3 loop is CASSSMTGTYNEQFF. DNA of the CDR3: TGTGCCAGCAGCTCCATGACAGGTACCTACAATGAGCAGTTCTTC. V usage is TRBV7-6 and J usage is TRBJ2-1, with D perhaps matching TRBD1 (6 bases). The V gene lost 4 bases and the J gene lost 2 bases, with 12 bases spanning the gap. The CDR3 totals 15 residues. Germline CDR1 is SGHVS and CDR2 is FNYEAQ.

In this sample, this clone turned up a few times. The gene calls are TRBV9 and TRBJ2-2, with TRBD1 identical over 7 bases. The junction had 7 bases not matched to a gene; V was cut back by 4 bases and J by 1 base. The CDR3 is made up of 16 amino acids. Germline CDR1 and CDR2: SGDLS and YYNGEE. In DNA form, the CDR3 reads TGTGCCAGCAGCTCACGGACAGGCGGGAACACCGGGGAGCTGTTTTTT. This codes for CASSSRTGGNTGELFF.

The chain joins TRBV7-9 to TRBJ1-1; D unclear. From germline, CDR1 is SEHNR and CDR2 FQNEAQ (reference sequence). The V end was cut by 11 bases, the J end by 0 bases, with 7 bases between. The CDR3 runs to 11 residues. CDR3 sequence: CALSLNTEAFF. The CDR3 coding sequence is TGTGCCCTTTCCCTGAACACTGAAGCTTTCTTT. Full variable domain (outside the CDR3, taken from reference TRBV7-9 and TRBJ1-1): DTGVSQNPRHKITKRGQNVTFRCDPISEHNRLYWYRQTLGQGPEFLTYFQNEAQLEKSRLLSDRFSAERPKGSFSTLEIQRTEQGDSAMYLCALSLNTEAFFGQGTRLTVV.

For this clone: This CDR3 is also generated by other DNA sequences in the sample. The chain couples TRBV7-9 to TRBJ1-2; D is perhaps TRBD1 (5 bases). V dropped 5 bases and J dropped 7 bases, with 11 bases sitting between them. The CDR3 runs 12 residues. Germline CDR1 reads SEHNR; CDR2 reads FQNEAQ (reference sequence). The CDR3 reads CASSLTGGGYTF. The DNA of the CDR3 is TGTGCCAGCAGCCTCACCGGGGGTGGCTACACCTTC.

The rearrangement uses TRBV7-3 and TRBJ2-1; tentative D call: TRBD2 (7 bases). Looked up from germline, CDR1 is SGHTA and CDR2 is FQGTGA. V was shortened by 3 bases and J by 6 bases, with 9 bases between the two germline ends. CDR3 length: 13 amino acids. CDR3 amino acids: CASSLGGGNEQFF. The DNA for the CDR3 is TGTGCCAGCAGCTTGGGAGGGGGCAATGAGCAGTTCTTC.

The genes are TRBV7-8 and TRBJ2-1; 9 bases align to TRBD2. The germline CDR1 and CDR2 sequences are SGHVS and FQNEAQ. V lost 5 bases to trimming and J lost 7 bases; unmatched junction nucleotides: 12. CDR3 length: 16 residues. CDR3 sequence reads: CASSPTRAGGWNEQFF. The CDR3 DNA reads as TGTGCCAGCAGCCCGACTCGAGCGGGAGGATGGAATGAGCAGTTCTTC.

In its sample, this clone was seen a few times. The rearrangement uses TRBV7-9 and TRBJ1-5, with 8 nucleotides matching TRBD1. V was clipped by 5 bases and J by 5 bases; unmatched bases: 17. From germline, CDR1 is SEHNR and CDR2 FQNEAQ (reference sequence). This CDR3 region has 18 residues. CDR3 sequence: CASSQGQGGLLIDQPQHF. In DNA, the CDR3 is TGTGCCAGCAGCCAAGGACAGGGTGGTCTCTTGATCGATCAGCCCCAGCATTTT.

The rearrangement links TRBV5-1 to TRBJ1-4; D perhaps matches TRBD1 (5 bases). Germline V gene sequence: CDR1 SGHRS, CDR2 YFSETQ. The CDR3 consists of 15 residues. V was shortened by 1 base and J by 2 bases, with 9 bases between the two germline ends. The CDR3 here is CASSLRGVTNEKLFF. Here the CDR3 DNA reads TGCGCCAGCAGCTTGCGGGGGGTTACTAATGAAAAACTGTTTTTT.

This clone has more than one count but fewer than ten. The chain combines TRBV29-1 with TRBJ2-3, with D maybe TRBD2 (6 bases). Germline lookup yields CDR1 SQVTM and CDR2 ANQGSEA. The CDR3 loop spans 13 amino acids. V lost 7 bases to trimming and J lost 2 bases, with 13 bases between them. CDR3 DNA: TGCAGCGGGGAGGCAGCTATCACAGATACGCAGTATTTT. Residues: CSGEAAITDTQYF.